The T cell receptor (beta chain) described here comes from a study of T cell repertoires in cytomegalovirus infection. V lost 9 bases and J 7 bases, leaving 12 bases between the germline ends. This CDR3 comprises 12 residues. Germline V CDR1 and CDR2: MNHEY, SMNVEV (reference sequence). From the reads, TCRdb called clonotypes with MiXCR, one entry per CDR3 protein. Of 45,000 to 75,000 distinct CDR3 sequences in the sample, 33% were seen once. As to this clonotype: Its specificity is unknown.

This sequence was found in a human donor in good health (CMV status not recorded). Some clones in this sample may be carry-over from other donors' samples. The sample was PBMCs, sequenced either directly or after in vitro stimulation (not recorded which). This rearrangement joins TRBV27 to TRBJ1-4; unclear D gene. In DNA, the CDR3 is TGTGCCAGGCAAATACGGGTTGAAAAACTGTTTTTT. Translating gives CARQIRVEKLFF. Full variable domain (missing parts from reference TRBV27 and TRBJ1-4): EAQVTQNPRYLITVTGKKLTVTCSQNMNHEYMSWYRQDPGLGLRQIYYSMNVEVTDKGDVPEGYKVSRKEKRNFPLILESPSPNQTSLYFCARQIRVEKLFFGSGTQLSVL.